The T cell receptor beta chain under discussion was sequenced for a study of T cells in Graves' hyperthyroidism and ophthalmopathy (dated by TCRdb to 2018 to 2020). Broadly, across the study: Peripheral blood was collected at initial diagnosis, before any treatment. To identify TCR V-J signatures that set the groups apart, the researchers used a discovery cohort of about a hundred patients, made up of around 42 with Graves' ophthalmopathy and some 60 with stable Graves' hyperthyroidism. Prospective prediction of ophthalmopathy was tested in an independent validation cohort of fewer than 20 hyperthyroidism patients and around 16 patients who later progressed to ophthalmopathy. The 95 to 100 discovery patients were randomly divided into training and test sets at a 7:3 ratio. In roughly six Graves' hyperthyroidism patients, the study also compared T-cell repertoires from thyroid tissue with T-cell repertoires from blood. Once sampling was done, hyperthyroidism patients were given methimazole at a starting dose of 30 mg daily, whereas ophthalmopathy patients were given high-dose intravenous methylprednisolone. TCR Vbeta CDR3 sequencing of roughly 140 peripheral blood samples (about 45 ophthalmopathy, about 75 hyperthyroidism and approximately 17 progressor patients) is reported in the paper. On the study overall, not on this receptor specifically: No statistical method was used to fix the sample size in advance, and group allocation was not hidden from the investigators. A 13 V-J signature model separated ophthalmopathy from stable hyperthyroidism, with around 91% sensitivity and about 81% specificity in cross-validation and 80%/75% in testing. During validation, the model predicted progression to ophthalmopathy a median of roughly six months ahead of onset, with approximately 71% sensitivity and roughly 72% specificity. Blood samples also contained most of the expanded thyroid clonotypes (frequency above 0.001), which suggests that blood repertoires may reflect thyroid immune responses.

V is pruned by 0 bases and J by 4 bases, leaving 6 bases of the junction without a gene match. The CDR3 holds 16 amino acids from the cysteine to the phenylalanine. Only CDR3 DNA remains: 48 bases, in frame from the first base. CDR1 and CDR2 are read off the germline V gene (reference sequence) as SGHNT and YYREEE. Moderately to severely active disease, a Clinical Activity Score of at least 3, a NOSPECS grade of at least 4, and a duration under 3 months were present in ophthalmopathy patients. The study excluded patients with uncontrolled infections, other autoimmune diseases, pregnancy or lactation. Diagnoses were established on the basis of clinical symptoms, serum thyroxine and TRAb, thyroid ultrasound, and orbital computed tomography. PBMCs were separated from 8 to 10 ml of fresh peripheral blood using Ficoll-Paque density gradient centrifugation. Trizol reagent was used to extract total RNA, and RNA quality was then checked on an Agilent 2100 Bioanalyzer.

Turning to this clonotype: What this receptor recognizes is not known. It has no much larger one-base neighbor in the sample; base qualities were not kept.

The TCR beta CDR3 regions were amplified from the RNA transcripts. For the first round of RT-PCR on the TCR CDR3, the HTBI primer set was used together with the Qiagen OneStep RT-PCR kit. A second multiplex PCR round built the libraries, followed by size selection and purification. Libraries were sequenced paired-end with 100 bp reads on an Illumina HiSeq2000. The study's own analysis went as follows. Raw data were processed with SOAPnuke, discarding reads with adapters, uncalled bases, mean Phred below 15, or no exact constant-primer or identifier match. High-quality paired reads were merged with COPE v1.2.5, and unique nucleotide sequences were defined as clonotypes. MiTCR v1.1 was used to align clonotypes to the IMGT TRBV, TRBD and TRBJ reference segments. Analysis was restricted to V-J combinations with a frequency above 0.0001, which covered roughly 99% of repertoires. A TCS score was defined as the ratio between F50 (clonal expansion) and ExV (chaos), using BLOSUM62-based TCRdist between CDR3 peptides within each V-J. Welch's t-statistics and random forest reduced fewer than 600 V-J features to 13, which were used in a naive Bayes classifier (R e1071). Through fastp at Q25 and MiXCR, TCRdb rebuilt clones from the public reads, retaining in-frame beta chains. For every CDR3 protein sequence, its rows merge into one entry that carries the most common genes and DNA. Here the V and J calls rest on TCRdb's processing, not on the authors' analysis. This sample has fewer than 250,000 distinct CDR3 sequences in its table, and over 15% of those were observed once. The ten largest make up around 30% of the sample.

The clonotype originates from a woman in her late teens or twenties with Graves' ophthalmopathy. The sample comprised blood. Rearrangement joined TRBV5-4 to TRBJ2-3; TRBD2 aligns with 9 central bases. The bases are TGTGCCAGCAGCTTGGACGGCGGGGGGGGAGCAGATACGCAGTATTTT. Translation gives CASSLDGGGGADTQYF. Reference TRBV5-4 and TRBJ2-3 proteins supply the regions before and after the CDR3; the full variable domain is: ETGVTQSPTHLIKTRGQQVTLRCSSQSGHNTVSWYQQALGQGPQFIFQYYREEENGRGNFPPRFSGLQFPNYSSELNVNALELDDSALYLCASSLDGGGGADTQYFGPGTRLTVL.